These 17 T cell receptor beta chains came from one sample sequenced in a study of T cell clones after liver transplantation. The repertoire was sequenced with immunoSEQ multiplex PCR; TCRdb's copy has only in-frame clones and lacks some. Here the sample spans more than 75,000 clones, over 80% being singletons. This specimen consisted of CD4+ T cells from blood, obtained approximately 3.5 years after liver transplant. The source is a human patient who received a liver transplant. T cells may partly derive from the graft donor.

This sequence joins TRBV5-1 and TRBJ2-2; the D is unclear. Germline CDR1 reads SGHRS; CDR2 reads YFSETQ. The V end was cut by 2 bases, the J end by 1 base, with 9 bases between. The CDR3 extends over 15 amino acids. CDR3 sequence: CASSFVSGNTGELFF. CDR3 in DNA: TGCGCCAGCAGCTTCGTTTCAGGGAACACCGGGGAGCTGTTTTTT.

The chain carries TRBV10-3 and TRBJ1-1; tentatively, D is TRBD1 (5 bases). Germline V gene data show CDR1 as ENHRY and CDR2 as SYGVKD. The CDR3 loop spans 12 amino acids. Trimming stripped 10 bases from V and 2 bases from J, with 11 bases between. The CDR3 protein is CATRVTNTEAFF. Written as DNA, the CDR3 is TGTGCCACCAGGGTGACAAACACTGAAGCTTTCTTT.

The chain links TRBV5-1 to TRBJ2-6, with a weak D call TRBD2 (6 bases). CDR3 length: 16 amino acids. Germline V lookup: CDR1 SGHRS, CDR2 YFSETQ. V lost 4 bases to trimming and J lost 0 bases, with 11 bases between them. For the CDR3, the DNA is TGCGCCAGCAGCCCCCCGGGGGTCTCTGGGGCCAACGTCCTGACTTTC. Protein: CASSPPGVSGANVLTF.

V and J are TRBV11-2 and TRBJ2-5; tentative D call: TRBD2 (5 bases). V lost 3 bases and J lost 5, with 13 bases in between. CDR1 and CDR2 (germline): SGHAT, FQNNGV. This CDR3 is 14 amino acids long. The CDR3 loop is CASSFRRLRETQYF. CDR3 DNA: TGTGCCAGCAGCTTTAGGAGGCTGCGGGAGACCCAGTACTTC.

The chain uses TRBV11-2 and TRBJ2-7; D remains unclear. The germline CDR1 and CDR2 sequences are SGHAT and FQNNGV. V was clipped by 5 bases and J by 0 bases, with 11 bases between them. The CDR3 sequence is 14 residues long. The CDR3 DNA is TGTGCCAGCAGCCCCCGTCCGTTCTCCTACGAGCAGTACTTC. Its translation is CASSPRPFSYEQYF.

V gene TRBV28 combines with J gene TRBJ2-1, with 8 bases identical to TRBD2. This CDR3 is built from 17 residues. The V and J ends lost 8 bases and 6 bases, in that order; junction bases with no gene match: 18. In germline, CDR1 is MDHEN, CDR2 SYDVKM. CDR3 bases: TGTGCCAGCTCATACCCCCTAGCGGGCAAAGGACGCAATGAGCAGTTCTTC. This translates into CASSYPLAGKGRNEQFF.

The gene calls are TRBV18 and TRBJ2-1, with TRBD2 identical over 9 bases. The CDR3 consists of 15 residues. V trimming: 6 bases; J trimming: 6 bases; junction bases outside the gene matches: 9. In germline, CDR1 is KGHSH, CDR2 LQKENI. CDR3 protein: CASSSPGLATNEQFF. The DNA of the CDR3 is TGTGCCAGCTCGTCCCCGGGACTAGCAACCAATGAGCAGTTCTTC. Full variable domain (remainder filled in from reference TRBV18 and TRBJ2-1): NAGVMQNPRHLVRRRGQEARLRCSPMKGHSHVYWYRQLPEEGLKFMVYLQKENIIDESGMPKERFSAEFPKEGPSILRIQQVVRGDSAAYFCASSSPGLATNEQFFGPGTRLTVL.

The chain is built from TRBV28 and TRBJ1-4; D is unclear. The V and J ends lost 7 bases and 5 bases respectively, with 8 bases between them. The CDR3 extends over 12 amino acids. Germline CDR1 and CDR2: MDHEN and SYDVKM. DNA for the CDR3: TGTGCCAGCACCTCCTTGAATGAAAAACTGTTTTTT. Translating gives CASTSLNEKLFF.

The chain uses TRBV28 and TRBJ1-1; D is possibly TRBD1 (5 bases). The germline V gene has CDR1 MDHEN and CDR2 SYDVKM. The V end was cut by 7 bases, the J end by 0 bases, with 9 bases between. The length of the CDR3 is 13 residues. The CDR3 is CASTYRMNTEAFF. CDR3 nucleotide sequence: TGTGCCAGCACTTACAGGATGAACACTGAAGCTTTCTTT. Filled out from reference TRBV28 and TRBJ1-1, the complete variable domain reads DVKVTQSSRYLVKRTGEKVFLECVQDMDHENMFWYRQDPGLGLRLIYFSYDVKMKEKGDIPEGYSVSREKKERFSLILESASTNQTSMYLCASTYRMNTEAFFGQGTRLTVV.

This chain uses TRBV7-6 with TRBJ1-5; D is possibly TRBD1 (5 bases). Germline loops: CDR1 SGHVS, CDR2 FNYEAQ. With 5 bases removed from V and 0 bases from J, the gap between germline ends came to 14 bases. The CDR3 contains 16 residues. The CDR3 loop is CASSPGAANSNQPQHF. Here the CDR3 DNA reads TGTGCCAGCAGCCCCGGGGCAGCTAATAGCAATCAGCCCCAGCATTTT.

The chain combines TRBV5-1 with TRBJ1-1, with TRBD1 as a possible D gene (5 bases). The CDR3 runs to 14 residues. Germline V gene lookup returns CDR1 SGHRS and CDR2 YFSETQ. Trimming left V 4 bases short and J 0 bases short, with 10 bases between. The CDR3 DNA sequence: TGCGCCAGCAGCGTCGAACAGGTGAACACTGAAGCTTTCTTT. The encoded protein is CASSVEQVNTEAFF.

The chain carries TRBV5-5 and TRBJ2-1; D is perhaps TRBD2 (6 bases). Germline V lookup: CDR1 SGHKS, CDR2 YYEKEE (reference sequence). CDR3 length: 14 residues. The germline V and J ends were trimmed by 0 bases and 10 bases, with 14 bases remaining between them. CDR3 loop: CASSLGLPREEQFF. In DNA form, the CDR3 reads TGTGCCAGCAGCTTGGGGCTCCCCCGGGAGGAGCAGTTCTTC.

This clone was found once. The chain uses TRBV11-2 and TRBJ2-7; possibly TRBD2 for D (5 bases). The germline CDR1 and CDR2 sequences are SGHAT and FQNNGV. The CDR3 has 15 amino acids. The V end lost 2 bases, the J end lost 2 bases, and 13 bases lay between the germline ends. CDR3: CASSLTQRSPYEQYF. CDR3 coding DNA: TGTGCCAGCAGCTTAACCCAGCGGAGCCCCTACGAGCAGTACTTC.

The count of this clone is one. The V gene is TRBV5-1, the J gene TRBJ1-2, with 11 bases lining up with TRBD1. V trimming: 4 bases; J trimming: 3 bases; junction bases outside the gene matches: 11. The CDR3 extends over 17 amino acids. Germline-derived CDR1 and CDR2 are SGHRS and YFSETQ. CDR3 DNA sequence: TGCGCCAGCAGCCGCGGACAGGGGGCTACTTCTGACTATGGCTACACCTTC. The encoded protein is CASSRGQGATSDYGYTF.

Here the CDR3 DNA reads TGTGCCAGCAGTCTTCCCAGTCCCTACTACGAGCAGTACTTC. Protein: CASSLPSPYYEQYF. This chain links TRBV2 with TRBJ2-7; D is uncertain. This CDR3 is built from 14 residues. V was cut by 5 bases and J by 3 bases, with 14 bases left in between. The germline V gene encodes CDR1 SNHLY and CDR2 FYNNEI.

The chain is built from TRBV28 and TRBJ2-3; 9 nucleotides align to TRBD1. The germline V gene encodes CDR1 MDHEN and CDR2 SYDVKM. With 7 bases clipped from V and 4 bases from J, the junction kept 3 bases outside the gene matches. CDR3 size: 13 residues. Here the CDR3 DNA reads TGTGCCAGCACCGGACAGGGGCCAGATACGCAGTATTTT. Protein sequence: CASTGQGPDTQYF.

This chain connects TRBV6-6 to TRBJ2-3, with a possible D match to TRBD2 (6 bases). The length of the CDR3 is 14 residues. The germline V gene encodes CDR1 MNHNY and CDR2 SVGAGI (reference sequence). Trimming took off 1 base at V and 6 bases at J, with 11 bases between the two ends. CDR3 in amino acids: CASSYFRESDTQYF. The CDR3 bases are TGTGCCAGCAGTTACTTTCGGGAGTCGGATACGCAGTATTTT.